This T cell receptor beta chain is from a study of cytomegalovirus exposure and HLA in healthy donors (dated by TCRdb to the late 2010s). Broadly, across the study: An earlier analysis of around 600 of the donors reported 276 Gb of sequence data and about 100 million unique TCR beta sequences from roughly 200 million T cells. An earlier analysis of approximately 630 of the donors applied high-throughput TCR beta sequencing to assess whether each TCR beta V gene segment acted as functional or pseudogenic. An early release that covered fewer than 800 HLA-typed donors contained approximately 300 gigabases of sequencing data and about 84 million unique TCR sequences. The study combined high-throughput TCR immunosequencing, statistical association of individual TCRs with disease status, and machine learning to predict cytomegalovirus infection status. In a later genetic analysis, genome-wide SNP genotypes for about 65% of the roughly 670 donors were used, and that subset was treated as a discovery cohort. A separate validation cohort of roughly 110 different subjects was used in addition to the approximately 700-subject first cohort. The study used immunosequencing to profile the T cell repertoires of 666 subjects and linked those repertoires to cytomegalovirus serostatus. Alongside the repertoire data, information on donor age, sex, ethnicity and CMV serostatus was compiled. Because of strong linkage in the cohort, five DR-DQ haplotypes were treated as single units for association and clustering. The study aimed to test whether cataloging public T cell receptors could reveal signatures of past pathogen exposure. Class I and class II HLA loci were covered by the typing at four-digit resolution. A later analysis re-analyzed previously published TCR beta repertoires from 666 donors and added high-resolution HLA genotyping to study TCR occurrence patterns. Among roughly 400 genotyped donors of the cohort, an average of around 250,000 unique TCR beta nucleotide sequences was sequenced per donor, of which roughly 17% were non-productive. Rather than using new phenotypic data, the later analysis identified candidate immune exposures from TCR beta sequences and from how often those sequences occurred across donors. The number of typed donors differed by locus: roughly 629-630 for A, B, C, DRB1 and DQB1; approximately 520 for DQA1; approximately 610 for DPA1; and 400 to 480 for DPB1. The genetic ancestry cluster associated with self-reported Caucasian donors included over 80% of the 300 to 400 genotyped donors. Every repertoire in the discovery cohort had been generated on one and the same sequencing platform.

The cohort was made up of about 670 healthy bone marrow donors. Cohort members were all nominally healthy when sampled, although unrecorded immune exposures were likely present. The donor tested CMV seropositive, placing the donor among the 250 to 350 seropositive members of the cohort. A peripheral blood sample was provided by each donor, and peripheral blood mononuclear cells were used for TCR beta sequencing. Genomic DNA was extracted from the blood cell samples with the Qiagen DNeasy Blood Extraction Kit. Note on this clone: The antigen this receptor binds is unknown.

Libraries were made using the immunoSEQ multiplex PCR assay. A mixture of 60 forward primers for TCR Vbeta segments and 13 reverse primers for TCR Jbeta segments was used in the multiplex PCR. The CDR3 region of rearranged TCR beta genes was amplified from genomic DNA by a multiplex PCR assay. Amplified TCR beta libraries were sequenced as 87-base-pair reads on the Illumina HiSeq System. In the paper's pipeline: A later analysis counted tens of millions of unique TCR beta chains across the roughly 700 repertoires, and 10 million to 11 million of these chains were shared by at least two donors. Raw reads were error-corrected and collapsed into unique sequences with a nearest-neighbor algorithm that merged closely related sequences to remove PCR and sequencing errors. Alignment of CDR3 sequences to IMGT reference sequences was used to assign V, D and J gene segments. For a sequence to be retained, a match of at least six nucleotides was required to both a V gene segment and a J gene segment. A rearrangement counted as productive if the CDR3 had no stop codons and remained in frame with V and J, and every other rearrangement counted as non-productive. CDR3 was defined according to IMGT convention as the region running from the second conserved V-encoded cysteine to the conserved J-encoded phenylalanine. The earlier analysis of 587 of the donors excluded sequences that lacked an unambiguous match to a single V gene segment. An earlier analysis of some 610 of the donors called V segments functional above 56.7% productive rearrangements and segregating when the between-donor standard deviation exceeded 5%. A statistical classification framework was built for diagnosing cytomegalovirus status from the catalog of TCR beta chain sequences. In a later analysis, V and J genes were assigned by comparing TCR nucleotide sequences against IMGT/GENE-DB human TR gene sequences. Using the TCRdist pipeline, a later analysis assigned CDR3 sequences along with most-parsimonious VDJ recombination scenarios. In a later analysis, each TCR beta chain was defined by its CDR3 amino acid sequence together with its V-gene family, and reads without a unique V-gene family were excluded. In a later analysis, 550 to 650 highly shared, low-generation-probability nucleotide sequences were removed to address suspected cross-contamination and a sequencing artifact. In a later analysis, a clonal expansion index was calculated for each public chain from normalized within-repertoire ranks of inferred template counts. A later analysis computed generation probabilities with a VDJ recombination model fitted to out-of-frame rearrangements, and checked the results against IGoR. Hypergeometric tests were used in a later analysis to score TCR-TCR, TCR-HLA and TCR-CMV co-occurrence, with a repertoire-size bias correction applied to the TCR pairs. False discovery rates were estimated in a later analysis by permuting HLA or CMV assignments 20 times. A later analysis grouped co-occurring TCRs with DBSCAN, adding TCRdist sequence similarity when clustering within HLA-allele-positive subsets. Repertoires with fewer than 30,000 or more than 120,000 public chains were left out of co-occurrence clustering, as were about five repertoires with anomalous nucleotide sharing. TCRdb stores this immuneACCESS table with in-frame sequences only. Part of the clones is absent; in the studies checked, under half of the shortfall reflects unresolved V genes, and no reason is known for the rest. V and J calls plus clone size are reproduced from that table; the DNA served to infer D and trimming. Per the sample table, the count is just under 80,000 clones. The top ten clonotypes cover about 4.1% of the sample.

On the study overall, not on this receptor specifically: In this cohort, only TCR beta chains were sequenced, and detectable features were limited by the absence of alpha or paired-chain data. Because some donors lacked HLA typing at each locus, the association tests relied only on the typed subset. A later analysis found that TCR association rates varied across HLA loci, with DRB1 alleles showing the most associated TCRs and HLA-C alleles the fewest. A later analysis associated 15,000 to 20,000 TCR beta sequences with specific HLA alleles at a false discovery rate of 0.05. Some IMGT-functional V segments, including TRBV6-2 and TRBV6-3, could not be told apart with the 87-base-pair reads, so those segments were excluded. Because counts were too low, 15 or so rarely observed V segments, including chromosome 9 orphons, were excluded from the earlier analysis of 587 of the donors. Compared with equally common non-associated chains, HLA-associated TCR beta chains in a later analysis were more clonally expanded and had lower generation probabilities. According to a later genetic analysis, donors in an Asian-associated ancestry cluster had fewer N-insertions in productive TCRs than the approximately 630-donor mean. A later analysis found that most CMV-associated TCR beta chains appeared HLA-restricted, with HLA associations seemingly driven largely by CMV exposure. Assigning TCR associations to individual alleles was difficult when HLA alleles, especially DR and DQ, strongly co-occurred. Sequencing depth was assumed to be roughly uniform across donors in the presence/absence analyses, though that assumption may not hold. Linkage disequilibrium might explain the correlated functional status among segregating V segments, but an unknown experimental factor could not be ruled out. In vitro tests confirmed that three of the cytomegalovirus-associated TCR beta chains recognize cytomegalovirus antigens. The study listed 164 TCR beta chains as associated with cytomegalovirus. Most TCR sequences were seen in very few donors, while some public TCRs were found in many individuals. The classifier was reported to diagnose cytomegalovirus status with high specificity and sensitivity in both the original cohort and the validation cohort. CMV serostatus was the only immune exposure information available for the cohort. According to the authors, the approach could potentially be generalized to other disease states and immunological phenotypes. An earlier analysis of approximately 570 of the donors showed that most TCR beta V segments appeared in productive rearrangements either about 90% or about 30% of the time, which broadly matched IMGT annotations. A later analysis reported that several top co-occurrence clusters appeared linked to parvovirus B19, influenza, CMV and Epstein-Barr virus. In a later genetic analysis, a missense DCLRE1C variant was associated with V-gene and J-gene trimming of TCR beta chains, and the association was replicated in an independent cohort. A further reported finding was that TCR beta sequences accurately predicted the HLA-A and HLA-B alleles for most subjects in the first cohort. The sequencing pipeline was judged likely to have produced a cluster of highly shared sequence variants as a technical artifact.

Deletion took 6 bases off V and 1 base off J, with a span of 13 bases between the germline ends. CDR1 and CDR2 are read off the germline V gene (reference sequence) as LNHDA and SQIVND. The CDR3 numbers 15 residues from cysteine through phenylalanine. Only CDR3 DNA is held: 45 bases, read in frame from base 1. The receptor's source is a man younger than 30 in good health and CMV-seropositive. Sequencing used PBMCs. This sequence uses TRBV19 and TRBJ2-1, and TRBD1 may be the D gene, going by 6 matching bases. Read as DNA, the sequence is TGTGCCAGTAGGACAGGTGGGCTATCCTACAATGAGCAGTTCTTC. Its protein product is CASRTGGLSYNEQFF.